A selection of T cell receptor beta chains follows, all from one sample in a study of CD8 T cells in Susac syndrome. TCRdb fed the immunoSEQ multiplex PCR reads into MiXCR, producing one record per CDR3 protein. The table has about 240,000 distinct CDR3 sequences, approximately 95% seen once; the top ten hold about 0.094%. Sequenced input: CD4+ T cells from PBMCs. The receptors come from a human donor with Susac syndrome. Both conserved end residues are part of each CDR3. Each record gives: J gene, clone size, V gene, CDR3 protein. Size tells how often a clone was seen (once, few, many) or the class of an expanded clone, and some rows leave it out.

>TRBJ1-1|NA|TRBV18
CASSPPGQGEAFF
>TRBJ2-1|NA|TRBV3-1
CASSQEGERNEQFF
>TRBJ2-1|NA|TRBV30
CAWSGVAGAGEQFF
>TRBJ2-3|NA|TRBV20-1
CSASSRSDTQYF
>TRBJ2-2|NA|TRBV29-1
CSVEEAFSAGELFF
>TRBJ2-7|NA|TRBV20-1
CSALSGAGDTEQYF
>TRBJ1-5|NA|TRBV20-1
CSARQKDGYSNQPQHF
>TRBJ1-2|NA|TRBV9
CASSVGPGEYGYTF
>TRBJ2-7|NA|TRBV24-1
CATSDLLGGSSYEQYF
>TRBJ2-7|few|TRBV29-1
CSVGGNSYEQYF
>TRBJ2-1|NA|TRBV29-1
CSAGRRNNEQFF
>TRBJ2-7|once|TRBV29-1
CSVEGTSGHEQYF
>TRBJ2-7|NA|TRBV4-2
CASSQVQGSYEQYF